The clone carrying this T cell receptor (beta chain) was recorded many times. Its antigen is undetermined. These data are taken from a study of molecular identifiers for immune sequencing clone quantification. Study-wide results and caveats: Beyond 20 RNA copies, clones held over 98% of effector molecules, compared with under 1% in naive cells.

Germline loops: CDR1 DFQATT, CDR2 SNEGSKA (reference sequence). The junction had 7 bases not matched to a gene; V was cut back by 5 bases and J by 3 bases. The CDR3 extends over 13 amino acids. CD8+CD4-CCR7+CD45RA+ cells were sorted as naive CD8 T cells. TCRdb processed the PCR reads anew with MiXCR; each CDR3 protein has one entry. The table records hundreds of thousands of distinct CDR3 sequences, just under 20% of them present only once. The sequenced material came from naive CD8+ T cells from blood, with Jurkat cell RNA spiked in. Subset noted: FACS-sorted CD8+CD4-CCR7+CD45RA+ naive T cells. The V call is TRBV20-1, the J call TRBJ2-7; 7 nucleotides line up with TRBD2. This TCR was sampled from a human donor in good health. Some libraries in this study had Jurkat cell RNA spiked in. CDR3 DNA sequence: TGCAGTGCTGTAGGGCTAGCGGACTACGAGCAGTACTTC. Translation: CSAVGLADYEQYF.